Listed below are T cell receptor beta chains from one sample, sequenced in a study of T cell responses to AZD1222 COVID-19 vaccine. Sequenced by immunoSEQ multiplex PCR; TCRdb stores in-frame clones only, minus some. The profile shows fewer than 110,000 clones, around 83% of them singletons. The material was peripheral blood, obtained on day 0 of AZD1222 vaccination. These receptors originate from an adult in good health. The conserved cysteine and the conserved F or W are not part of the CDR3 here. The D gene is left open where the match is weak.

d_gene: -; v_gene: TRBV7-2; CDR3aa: ASSLAFNPTAKWSSYNSPLH
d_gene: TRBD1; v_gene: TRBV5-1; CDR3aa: ASSLQGTTEAF
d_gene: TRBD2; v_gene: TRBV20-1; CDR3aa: SASTPTSGTSTDTQY
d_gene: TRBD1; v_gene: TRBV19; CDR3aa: ASSTGGYDSNQPQH
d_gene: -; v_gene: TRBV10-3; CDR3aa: AISEPLGAGPGPQY
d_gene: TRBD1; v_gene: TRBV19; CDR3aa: ASSSTGGRQETQY
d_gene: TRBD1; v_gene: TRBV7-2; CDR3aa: ASSLPGGTGELF
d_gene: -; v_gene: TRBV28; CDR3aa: ASSLSGRIFTDTQY
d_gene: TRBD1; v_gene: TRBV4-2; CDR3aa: ASSQDGTGGNTGELF
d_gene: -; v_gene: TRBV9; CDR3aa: ASSPRPTSTNEKLF
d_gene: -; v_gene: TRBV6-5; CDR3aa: ASSLGRKNTEAF
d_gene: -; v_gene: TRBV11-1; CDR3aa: ASSLSTGLQNSPLH
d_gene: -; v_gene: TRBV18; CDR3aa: ASSPMGRSEQY
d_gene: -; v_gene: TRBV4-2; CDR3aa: ASSQDPRVISGANVLT
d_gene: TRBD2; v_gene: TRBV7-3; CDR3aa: ASSGGLADSTDTQY
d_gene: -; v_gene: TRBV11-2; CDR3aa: ASSPTQTGSHGDTQY
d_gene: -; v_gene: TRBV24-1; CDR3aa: ATSVGSRAGRTDTQY
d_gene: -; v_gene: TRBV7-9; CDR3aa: ASSLSGSANEQF
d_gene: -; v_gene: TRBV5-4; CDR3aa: ASSWEGGGTGELF
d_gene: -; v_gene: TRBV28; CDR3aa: ASSLSLGRGYT
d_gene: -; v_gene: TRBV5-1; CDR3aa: ASSLGQARPGNEKLF
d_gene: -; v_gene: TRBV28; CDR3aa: ASSSRRGGEEKLF
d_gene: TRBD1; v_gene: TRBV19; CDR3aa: ASRPTGYGNQPQH
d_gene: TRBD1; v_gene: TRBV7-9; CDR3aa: ATSGQASNQPQH
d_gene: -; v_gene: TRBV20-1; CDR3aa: SAGVGYT
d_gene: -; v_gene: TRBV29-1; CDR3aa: SVEDGGDTQY
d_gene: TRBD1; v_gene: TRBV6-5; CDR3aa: ASSYRGTGDPAD
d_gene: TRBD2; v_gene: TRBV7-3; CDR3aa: ASSPTGGRASDTQY
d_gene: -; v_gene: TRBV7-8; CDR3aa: ASSSRVRTGANVLT
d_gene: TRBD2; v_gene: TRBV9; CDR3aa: ASSDSPGLASKEQF